This T cell receptor delta chain stems from a study of Vδ1+ human thymocytes. Sequences come from RNA converted to cDNA by reverse transcription. Pooled V-gene forward primers with one constant-region reverse primer generated the CDR3 amplicons by multiplex PCR. TCRdb repeated clone calling on the multiplex PCR reads with CATT. The data hold about 58,000 delta-chain clones, with approximately 16% observed a single time. CDR1 is TSWWSYY and CDR2 is QGS in the germline V gene. The CDR3 is 22 residues long. The V gene end was trimmed by 3 bases and the J gene end by 3 bases; junction bases not matched to a gene: 23. Study-level points and caveats: Thymic TRG and TRD repertoires appeared highly polyclonal.

This clone was seen more than once but under ten times. Its specificity is unknown. The chain carries TRDV1 and TRDJ1; 12 bases match TRDD3. Sequenced: Vdelta1+ gamma-delta thymocytes from the thymus. Subset described: FACS-sorted CD3+ TCRalphabeta- TCRVdelta1+ TCRVdelta2- thymocytes. The TCR was taken from a girl in the first two years of life who had congenital heart surgery. CDR3 DNA sequence: TGTGCTCTTGGGGATCACCCCTCTTCCTCCCCGGATACTGGGGGATACTCCGATAAACTCATCTTT. Its protein is CALGDHPSSSPDTGGYSDKLIF.